This is a list of T cell receptor beta chains from one sample in a study of blood T cell repertoires in COVID-19. Data came from immunoSEQ multiplex PCR; TCRdb stores just in-frame clones and leaves some out. The table shows about 220,000 clones, with 70% to 90% occurring only once. The specimen was PBMCs or T cells enriched from blood (not recorded which). The receptors stem from a woman between 50 and 59 years old with acute COVID-19. Each CDR3 is given with its conserved first and last residue. D genes are given only for firm matches. Some rows mark clone size as missing; the rest say once, few, many or name a class of expanded clone.

DNA: TGTGCCAGCAGCCAAAATTCGGCAGGGGCCCCGGAGACCCAGTACTTC
CDR3: CASSQNSAGAPETQYF
D: NA
size: NA
V: TRBV3-1/TRBV3-2
J: TRBJ2-5

DNA: TGTGCCAGCAGCTTGGCTGCGGGAGGCGCGAACACCGGGGAGCTGTTTTTT
CDR3: CASSLAAGGANTGELFF
D: TRBD2
size: NA
V: TRBV7-9
J: TRBJ2-2

DNA: TGTGCCAGCAGCTTAGGCCCAGGGGGACTGGCGGCGAGCAGGGTCGAGCAGTTCTTC
CDR3: CASSLGPGGLAASRVEQFF
D: NA
size: NA
V: TRBV7-9
J: TRBJ2-1

DNA: TGTGCCAGCAGTCAAACAACTAACTATGGCTACACCTTC
CDR3: CASSQTTNYGYTF
D: NA
size: few
V: TRBV7-2
J: TRBJ1-2

DNA: TGTGCCAGCAGCACTGACAGGGCTAACCTTGAAGCTTTCTTT
CDR3: CASSTDRANLEAFF
D: TRBD1
size: once
V: TRBV27
J: TRBJ1-1

DNA: TGCGCCAGCAGCCAAGATGGGCCTAGCGGGAGCTACAATGAGCAGTTCTTC
CDR3: CASSQDGPSGSYNEQFF
D: TRBD2
size: NA
V: TRBV4-3
J: TRBJ2-1

DNA: TGTGCCAGCAGCCGACCAGGGACTAGCGGTTATGAGCAGTTCTTC
CDR3: CASSRPGTSGYEQFF
D: TRBD2
size: NA
V: TRBV28
J: TRBJ2-1

DNA: TGTGCCAGCAGCTTGCGAAACCGGGATCAGCCCCAGCATTTT
CDR3: CASSLRNRDQPQHF
D: NA
size: once
V: TRBV5-6
J: TRBJ1-5

DNA: TGTGCCAGCAGCTTAAGGGGACAGGGGCCCTACGAGCAGTACTTC
CDR3: CASSLRGQGPYEQYF
D: TRBD1
size: NA
V: TRBV7-9
J: TRBJ2-7

DNA: TGTGCCACCAGAGGACAGGGGGATTCACCCCTCCACTTT
CDR3: CATRGQGDSPLHF
D: TRBD1
size: few
V: TRBV4-2
J: TRBJ1-6

DNA: TGTGCCTGGAGTGTGAGGGGGATTCAGCCCCAGCATTTT
CDR3: CAWSVRGIQPQHF
D: NA
size: NA
V: TRBV30
J: TRBJ1-5